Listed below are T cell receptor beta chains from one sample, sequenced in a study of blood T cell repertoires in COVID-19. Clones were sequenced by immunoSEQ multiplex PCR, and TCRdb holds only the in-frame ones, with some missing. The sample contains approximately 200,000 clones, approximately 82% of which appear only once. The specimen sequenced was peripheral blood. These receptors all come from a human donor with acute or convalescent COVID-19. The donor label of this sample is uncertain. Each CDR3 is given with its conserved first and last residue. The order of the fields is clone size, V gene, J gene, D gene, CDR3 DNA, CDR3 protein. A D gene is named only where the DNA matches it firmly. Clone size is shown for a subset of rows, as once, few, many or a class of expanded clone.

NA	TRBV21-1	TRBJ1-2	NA	TGTGCCAGCAGACAGGGGTTAGCTAACTATGGCTACACCTTC	CASRQGLANYGYTF
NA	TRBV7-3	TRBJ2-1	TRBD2	TGTGCCAGCAGCTCCAGACTAGCCGGGTCCTACAATGAGCAGTTCTTC	CASSSRLAGSYNEQFF
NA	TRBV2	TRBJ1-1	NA	TGTGCCAGCGAACAGGGCTTGGGCACTGAAGCTTTCTTT	CASEQGLGTEAFF
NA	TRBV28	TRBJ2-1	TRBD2	TGTGCCAGCAACCACGGACTAGCGGTGTACGTGTCGGGCTACAATGAGCAGTTCTTC	CASNHGLAVYVSGYNEQFF
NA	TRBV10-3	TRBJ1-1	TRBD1	TGTGCCATCAGTGAGCCCGGACAGGGGGCCACTGAAGCTTTCTTT	CAISEPGQGATEAFF
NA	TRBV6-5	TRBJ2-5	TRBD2	TGTGCCAGCAGCTCTAGCGGGAAAAAGACCCAGTACTTC	CASSSSGKKTQYF
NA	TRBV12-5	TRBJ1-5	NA	TGTGCTAGTGCCCAACAGGACGTGAAGCCCCAGCATTTT	CASAQQDVKPQHF
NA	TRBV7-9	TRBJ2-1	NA	TGTGCCAGCAGCTCCACCACACGGAGTGAGCAGTTCTTC	CASSSTTRSEQFF
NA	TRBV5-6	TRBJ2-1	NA	TGTGCCAGCAGCTCCGATCTAGCCGTCGGATACAATGAGCAGTTCTTC	CASSSDLAVGYNEQFF
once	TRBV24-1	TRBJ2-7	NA	TGTGCCACCAGTGCGAGCGGCCCTGGAAAGCAGTACTTC	CATSASGPGKQYF
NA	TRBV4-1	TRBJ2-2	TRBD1	TGCGCCAGCAGCCAAGGGGGGACAGCAAACGGGGAGCTGTTTTTT	CASSQGGTANGELFF
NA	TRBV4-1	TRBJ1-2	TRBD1	TGCGCCAGCAGCCACCCATATTCTAGACAGGGTGAAGGCTATCGGGGCTACACCTTC	CASSHPYSRQGEGYRGYTF
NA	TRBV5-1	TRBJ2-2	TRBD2	TGCGCCAGCAAAGCGGGAGACGGGGCTAACACCGGGGAGCTGTTTTTT	CASKAGDGANTGELFF
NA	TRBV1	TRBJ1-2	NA	TGCACCAGCAGCCAAGATCTCGGCAGGGAATCCCCCCCCAAAGACCAATCCAACTATGGCTACACCTTC	CTSSQDLGRESPPKDQSNYGYTF
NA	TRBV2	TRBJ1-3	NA	TGTGCCAGCAGCCGGGACACAAGACCTGGAAACACCATATATTTT	CASSRDTRPGNTIYF
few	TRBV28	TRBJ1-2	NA	TGTGCCAGCAGCCTGACAGCTCCAAACTATGGCTACACCTTC	CASSLTAPNYGYTF
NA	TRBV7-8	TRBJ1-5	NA	TGTGCCAGCAGCTTAGCCCAGGGTATTCAGCCCCAGCATTTT	CASSLAQGIQPQHF
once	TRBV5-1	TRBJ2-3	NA	TGCGCCAGCAGCTTGGGGACGTCGGGGGGCAGGACAGATACGCAGTATTTT	CASSLGTSGGRTDTQYF
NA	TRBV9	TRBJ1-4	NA	TGTGCCAGCAGCGTTTCGGGAGAAAAACTGTTTTTT	CASSVSGEKLFF
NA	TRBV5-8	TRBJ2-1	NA	TGTGCCAGCAGCTTGCCGGGACTTAGGGATGAGCAGTTCTTC	CASSLPGLRDEQFF
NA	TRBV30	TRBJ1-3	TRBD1	TGTGCCTGGAGTCCAGGGGGCTCTGGAAACACCATATATTTT	CAWSPGGSGNTIYF
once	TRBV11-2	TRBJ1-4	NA	TGTGCCAGCAGCTTAGGCCCTTTAGAGAGCCCGTTTTTT	CASSLGPLESPFF
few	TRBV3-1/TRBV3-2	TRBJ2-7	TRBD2	TGTGCCAGCAGCCAAGATTCTAGCGGGAGTCCTCCACAGTACTTC	CASSQDSSGSPPQYF
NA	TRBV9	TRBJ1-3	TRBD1	TGTGCCAGCAGCGTAAACCCGGGACAGACGTCAGGAAACACCATATATTTT	CASSVNPGQTSGNTIYF
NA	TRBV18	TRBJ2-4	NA	TGTGCCAGCTCACCAGAGAGTAGAGACATTCAGTACTTC	CASSPESRDIQYF
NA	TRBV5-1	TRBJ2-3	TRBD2	TGCGCCAGCAGCCCGGTGCTAACGGGAGGGACAGATACGCAGTATTTT	CASSPVLTGGTDTQYF
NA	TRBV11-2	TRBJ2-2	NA	TGTGCCAGCAGCTCCTATACGAACACCGGGGAGCTGTTTTTT	CASSSYTNTGELFF
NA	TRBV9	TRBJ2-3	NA	TGTGCCAGCACTGGCCGAGGAAGCACAGATACGCAGTATTTT	CASTGRGSTDTQYF
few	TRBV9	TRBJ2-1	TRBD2	TGTGCCAGCAGCGTAGCGGGAGGGCCTTTCAATGAGCAGTTCTTC	CASSVAGGPFNEQFF
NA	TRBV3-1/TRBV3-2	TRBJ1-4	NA	TGTGCCAGCAGCCTCGAGGGTAGGGCTAAACTGTTTTTT	CASSLEGRAKLFF
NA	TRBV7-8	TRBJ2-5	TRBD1	TGTGCCAGCAGCTTAGACGGGACAGGACAAGAGACCCAGTACTTC	CASSLDGTGQETQYF
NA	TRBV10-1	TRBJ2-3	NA	TGCGCCAGCAGTGAGTTACAGGGCACAGATACGCAGTATTTT	CASSELQGTDTQYF
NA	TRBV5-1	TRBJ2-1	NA	TGCGCCAGCAGCTTTAGCGGAGGGGCCTACAATGAGCAGTTCTTC	CASSFSGGAYNEQFF
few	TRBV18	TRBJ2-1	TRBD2	TGTGCCAGCTCTCGCCTAGCGGGAGACTACAATGAGCAGTTCTTC	CASSRLAGDYNEQFF
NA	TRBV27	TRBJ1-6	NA	TGTGCCAGCAGTTCGGGGACTATTAACTCACCCCTCCACTTT	CASSSGTINSPLHF
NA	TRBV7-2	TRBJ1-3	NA	TGTGCCAGCAGCCCCAGCAGGGGATCTGGAAACACCATATATTTT	CASSPSRGSGNTIYF
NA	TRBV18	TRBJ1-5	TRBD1	TGTGCCAGCTCACCAACGAATCACAGGACAGGCAACAATCAGCCCCAGCATTTT	CASSPTNHRTGNNQPQHF